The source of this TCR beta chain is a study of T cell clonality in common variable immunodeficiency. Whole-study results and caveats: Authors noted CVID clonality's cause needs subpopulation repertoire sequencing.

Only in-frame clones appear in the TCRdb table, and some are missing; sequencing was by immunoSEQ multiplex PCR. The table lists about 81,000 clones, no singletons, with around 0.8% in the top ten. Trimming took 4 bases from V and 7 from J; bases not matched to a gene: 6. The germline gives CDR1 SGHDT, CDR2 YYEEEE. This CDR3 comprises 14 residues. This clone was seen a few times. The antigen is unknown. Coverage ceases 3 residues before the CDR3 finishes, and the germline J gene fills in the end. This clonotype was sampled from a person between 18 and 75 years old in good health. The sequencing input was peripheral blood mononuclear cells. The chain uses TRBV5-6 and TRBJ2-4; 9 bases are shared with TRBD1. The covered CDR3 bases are TGTGCCAGCAGCCTAGGGACAGGGCCTAACATT. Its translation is CASSLGTGPNI. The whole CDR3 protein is CASSLGTGPNIQYF.